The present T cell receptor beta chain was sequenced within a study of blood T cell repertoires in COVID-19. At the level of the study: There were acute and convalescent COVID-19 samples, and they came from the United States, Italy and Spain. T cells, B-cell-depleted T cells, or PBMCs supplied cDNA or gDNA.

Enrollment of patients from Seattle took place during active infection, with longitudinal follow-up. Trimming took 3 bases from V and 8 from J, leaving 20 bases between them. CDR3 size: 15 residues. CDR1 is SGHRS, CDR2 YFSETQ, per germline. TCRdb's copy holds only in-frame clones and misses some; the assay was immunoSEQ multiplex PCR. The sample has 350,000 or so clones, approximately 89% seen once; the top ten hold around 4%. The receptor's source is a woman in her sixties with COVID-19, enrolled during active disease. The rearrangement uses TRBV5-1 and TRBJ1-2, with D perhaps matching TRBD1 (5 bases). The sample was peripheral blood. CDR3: CASSWTSPPVDGYTF. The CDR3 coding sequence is TGCGCCAGCAGCTGGACATCGCCCCCCGTCGACGGCTACACCTTC.